Reported below is one TCR beta chain. Its specificity is unknown. Coverage ceases 3 residues before the CDR3 finishes, and the germline J gene fills in the end. The data are from a study of T cells in women clearing cervical HPV infection. Turning to the study itself: For cases, blood was sampled a median around 150 days after lesion detection, interquartile range about 90 to 200 days. General study points: Associations may precede or follow infection; HPV-specific or memory T cells were not isolated.

Prevalent HPV16 infections were excluded; only incident single HPV16 infections included. Sequenced by immunoSEQ multiplex PCR; TCRdb stores in-frame clones only, minus some. In total, the table holds 30,000 or so clones. Germline CDR1 reads SNHLY; CDR2 reads FYNNEI. Trimming at V came to 4 bases and at J to 0 bases, leaving 2 bases not matched to a gene. This CDR3 is built from 14 residues. The chain recombines TRBV2 with TRBJ1-1; 7 positions agree with TRBD1. The sequencing input was blood buffy coat. This TCR was sampled from a woman aged 18-69 years with a cervical HPV16 infection that either progressed to CIN3+ or cleared (not recorded which). CDR3 in amino acids: CASSAQGLNTEAFF. The CDR3 bases that were read are TGTGCCAGCAGTGCACAGGGGCTGAACACTGAA.